The 2 T cell receptor beta chains presented below share a single source sample, sequenced in a study of cytomegalovirus exposure and HLA in healthy donors. Use of 60 Vbeta and 13 Jbeta primers characterized the PCR. TCRdb's table, derived via immunoSEQ multiplex PCR, lists solely in-frame clones and lacks some. The table includes roughly 93,000 clones, around 80% detected once. What was sequenced was PBMCs. These receptors all come from a man younger than 45 in good health and CMV-seronegative.

This chain uses TRBV1 with TRBJ2-2; the D call in the table, TRBD2, was not verified against the DNA. TRBV1 is reported as a pseudogene. This CDR3 is built from 17 residues. CDR3 sequence (DNA): TGCACCAGCAGCCACCCCATAGCGCGTTCGAACACCGGGGAGCTGTTTTTT. Translating it yields CTSSHPIARSNTGELFF.

The chain uses TRBV5-6 and TRBJ2-1, with D possibly being TRBD2 (6 bases). Trimming pared 2 bases from V and 4 bases from J, leaving 13 bases between. Per the germline V gene, CDR1 is SGHDT and CDR2 is YYEEEE. The CDR3 covers 15 residues. The DNA for the CDR3 is TGTGCCAGCAGCTTAGCGGGTCTAATTTACAATGAGCAGTTCTTC. Translating it yields CASSLAGLIYNEQFF.